Shown below are 11 T cell receptor beta chains from a single sample sequenced in a study of cytomegalovirus exposure and HLA in healthy donors. The repertoire was sequenced with immunoSEQ multiplex PCR; TCRdb's copy has only in-frame clones and lacks some. The sample yields around 180,000 clones, 86% seen once. Material for sequencing was PBMCs. Receptor source: a woman aged 18 to 35 in good health and CMV-seronegative.

The V gene is TRBV5-1, the J gene TRBJ1-4; D perhaps matches TRBD1 (5 bases). In germline, CDR1 is SGHRS, CDR2 YFSETQ. V shed 5 bases and J shed 5 bases, with 10 bases lying between them. CDR3 length: 13 residues. As DNA, the CDR3 is TGCGCCAGCAGTCGGGACTTAAATGAAAAACTGTTTTTT. Its protein is CASSRDLNEKLFF.

This chain uses TRBV29-1 with TRBJ2-1, with D possibly matching TRBD2 (6 bases). Germline V CDR1 and CDR2: SQVTM, ANQGSEA. The V end lost 4 bases, the J end lost 4 bases, and 11 bases lay between the germline ends. The CDR3 is 13 residues long. Written as DNA, the CDR3 is TGCAGCGTTGGTGGAGGGCTGTACAATGAGCAGTTCTTC. It codes for CSVGGGLYNEQFF.

The chain carries TRBV6-5 and TRBJ2-3; no clear D. Looked up from germline, CDR1 is MNHEY and CDR2 is SVGAGI. The CDR3 runs to 15 residues. Trimming removed 0 bases at V and 2 bases at J, with 9 bases between. The CDR3, as DNA: TGTGCCAGCAGTTACTCACCCCTAAACACAGATACGCAGTATTTT. Protein product: CASSYSPLNTDTQYF.

The CDR3 coding sequence is TGTGCCAGCAGCTTAGCGTTAATCCGCGAGGGAAACACCATATATTTT. Translating it yields CASSLALIREGNTIYF. The chain links TRBV7-2 to TRBJ1-3; D remains ambiguous. The V end was cut by 0 bases, the J end by 4 bases, with 13 bases between. The CDR3 runs to 16 residues. CDR1 is SGHTA, CDR2 FQGNSA, per germline. Complete variable domain (other parts from reference TRBV7-2 and TRBJ1-3): GAGVSQSPSNKVTEKGKDVELRCDPISGHTALYWYRQSLGQGLEFLIYFQGNSAPDKSGLPSDRFSAERTGGSVSTLTIQRTQQEDSAVYLCASSLALIREGNTIYFGEGSWLTVV.

This chain connects TRBV6-5 to TRBJ2-7; possibly TRBD1 for D (6 bases). Germline CDR1 MNHEY, CDR2 SVGAGI. V lost 6 bases to trimming and J lost 6 bases, with 21 bases between them. The CDR3 loop spans 15 amino acids. The DNA for the CDR3 is TGTGCCAGCAGCCGCACCACAGGGACACTTTCCGAGCAGTACTTC. Translated: CASSRTTGTLSEQYF.

This sequence joins TRBV18 and TRBJ1-2, with 9 bases lining up with TRBD1. CDR1 KGHSH and CDR2 LQKENI come from the germline V gene. With V trimmed by 3 bases and J by 5 bases, 10 bases remained unmatched. CDR3 length: 16 residues. CDR3 amino acids: CASSPLAGTGSYGYTF. CDR3 nucleotide sequence: TGTGCCAGCTCACCGCTAGCCGGGACAGGGTCGTATGGCTACACCTTC. The full variable domain, rest sourced from reference TRBV18 and TRBJ1-2, is NAGVMQNPRHLVRRRGQEARLRCSPMKGHSHVYWYRQLPEEGLKFMVYLQKENIIDESGMPKERFSAEFPKEGPSILRIQQVVRGDSAAYFCASSPLAGTGSYGYTFGSGTRLTVV.

V usage is TRBV6-1 and J usage is TRBJ2-2, with 9 bases aligning to TRBD2. Losses at the gene ends were 6 bases for V and 3 bases for J; bases not matched to a gene: 2. The CDR3 spans 14 residues. CDR1 is MNHNS and CDR2 is SASEGT in the germline V gene. In DNA form, the CDR3 reads TGTGCCAGCAGCCCTAGCGGGGACACCGGGGAGCTGTTTTTT. Translated, it gives CASSPSGDTGELFF.

The chain links TRBV18 to TRBJ2-3; tentative D call: TRBD1 (6 bases). This CDR3 is built from 16 residues. V shed 3 bases and J shed 4 bases, with 17 bases lying between them. The germline CDR1 and CDR2 sequences are KGHSH and LQKENI. The CDR3 nucleotides are TGTGCCAGCTCACCTCCCAGGGGTACAGCGGCAGATACGCAGTATTTT. Its protein product is CASSPPRGTAADTQYF. Supplemented by reference TRBV18 and TRBJ2-3, the full variable domain reads NAGVMQNPRHLVRRRGQEARLRCSPMKGHSHVYWYRQLPEEGLKFMVYLQKENIIDESGMPKERFSAEFPKEGPSILRIQQVVRGDSAAYFCASSPPRGTAADTQYFGPGTRLTVL.

The chain has TRBV19 and TRBJ2-1, with 9 bases fitting TRBD2. There are 16 residues in the CDR3. Germline values: CDR1 LNHDA, CDR2 SQIVND (reference sequence). The V and J ends lost 0 bases and 4 bases, in that order; junction bases with no gene match: 4. CDR3: CASSIEASGAYNEQFF. CDR3 DNA sequence: TGTGCCAGTAGTATAGAGGCTAGCGGGGCATACAATGAGCAGTTCTTC.

The chain has TRBV10-3 and TRBJ2-2; 7 nucleotides match TRBD1. The V gene's germline CDR1 is ENHRY and CDR2 SYGVKD. CDR3 length: 15 residues. With V trimmed by 6 bases and J by 0 bases, 4 bases remained unmatched. The CDR3 loop reads CAIRDRFTNTGELFF. The CDR3 bases are TGTGCCATCAGGGACAGGTTTACGAACACCGGGGAGCTGTTTTTT.

V and J are TRBV6-1 and TRBJ1-5; a weak D match, TRBD1 (5 bases). The germline V and J ends were trimmed by 8 bases and 6 bases, with 11 bases remaining between them. Germline V gene sequence: CDR1 MNHNS, CDR2 SASEGT. The CDR3 is made up of 12 amino acids. In DNA, the CDR3 is TGTGCCAGCTGGAATGGGGCTCAGCCCCAGCATTTT. Translating it yields CASWNGAQPQHF.